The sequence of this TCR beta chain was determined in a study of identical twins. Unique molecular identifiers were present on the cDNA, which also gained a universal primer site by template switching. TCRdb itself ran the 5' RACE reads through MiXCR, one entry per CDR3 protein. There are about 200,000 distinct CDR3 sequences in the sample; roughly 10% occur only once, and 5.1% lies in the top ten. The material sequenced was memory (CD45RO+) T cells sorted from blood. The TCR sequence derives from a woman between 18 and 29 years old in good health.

CDR3 sequence reads: CASSKSGGPTTEQFF. CDR3 sequence (DNA): TGTGCCAGCAGCAAATCGGGGGGGCCTACGACTGAGCAGTTCTTC. The rearrangement links TRBV6-1 to TRBJ2-1; 8 bases match TRBD2. The CDR3 has 15 residues. Germline trimming cut 6 bases from V and 9 bases from J; bases unmatched to any gene: 13. Looked up from germline, CDR1 is MNHNS and CDR2 is SASEGT.